This T cell receptor (beta chain) was identified during a study of cytomegalovirus exposure and HLA in healthy donors. Findings and limits, study-wide: Accurate prediction of HLA-A and HLA-B alleles (for most subjects) was reportedly achieved from TCR beta sequences.

Vbeta (60) and Jbeta (13) primers were used in the PCR. TCRdb keeps only in-frame clones here, not all; method: immunoSEQ multiplex PCR. The table lists roughly 71,000 clones. The CDR3 has 16 residues. The junction had 8 bases not matched to a gene; V was cut back by 1 base and J by 4 bases. The V gene's germline CDR1 is SQVTM and CDR2 ANQGSEA. Turning to this clone: Its specificity is not known.

The source of this sequence is a woman between 40 and 50 years old in good health and CMV-seropositive. The chain links TRBV29-1 to TRBJ2-3; TRBD2 aligns across 10 bases. Sequenced sample: PBMCs. CDR3: CSVEAPQREGPDTQYF. Written as DNA, the CDR3 is TGCAGCGTTGAAGCCCCTCAGCGGGAGGGCCCAGATACGCAGTATTTT.